This TCR beta chain was recorded in a study of T cell responses to AZD1222 COVID-19 vaccine. General study points: Vaccine-related CD4 TCRs covered spike, predominating at 160-218 and 743-854.

Generated by immunoSEQ multiplex PCR, the TCRdb table keeps only in-frame clones and is missing some. The table has 100,000 to 120,000 clones, 70% to 90% seen once. The germline V and J ends were trimmed by 4 bases and 4 bases, with 10 bases remaining between them. There are 13 residues in the CDR3. Germline V gives CDR1 SEHNR, CDR2 FQNEAQ (reference sequence). Concerning this clone itself: What it recognizes is unknown.

The chain recombines TRBV7-9 with TRBJ1-2; D gene ambiguous. This receptor was identified in an adult in good health. Specimen: peripheral blood, collected on day 0 of AZD1222 vaccination. CDR3 bases: TGTGCCAGCAGCTCACCTTGGAGCTATGGCTACACCTTC. Its protein product is CASSSPWSYGYTF.